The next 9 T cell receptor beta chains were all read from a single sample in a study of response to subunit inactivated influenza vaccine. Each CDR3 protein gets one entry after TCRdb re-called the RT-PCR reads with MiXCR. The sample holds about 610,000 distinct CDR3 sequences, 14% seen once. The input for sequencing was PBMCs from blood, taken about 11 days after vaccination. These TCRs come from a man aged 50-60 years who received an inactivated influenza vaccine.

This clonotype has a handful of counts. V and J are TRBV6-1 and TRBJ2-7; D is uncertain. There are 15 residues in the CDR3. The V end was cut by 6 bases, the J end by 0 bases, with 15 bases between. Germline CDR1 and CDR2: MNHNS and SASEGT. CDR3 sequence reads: CASRRARLLSYEQYF. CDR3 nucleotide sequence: TGTGCCAGCAGAAGGGCCCGGCTCCTCTCCTACGAGCAGTACTTC.

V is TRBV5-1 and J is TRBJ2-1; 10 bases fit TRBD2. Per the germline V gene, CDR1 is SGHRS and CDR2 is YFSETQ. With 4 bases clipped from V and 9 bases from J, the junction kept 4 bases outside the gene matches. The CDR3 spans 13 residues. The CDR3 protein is CASSPQRGGEQFF. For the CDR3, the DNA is TGCGCCAGCAGCCCCCAGCGGGGGGGTGAGCAGTTCTTC.

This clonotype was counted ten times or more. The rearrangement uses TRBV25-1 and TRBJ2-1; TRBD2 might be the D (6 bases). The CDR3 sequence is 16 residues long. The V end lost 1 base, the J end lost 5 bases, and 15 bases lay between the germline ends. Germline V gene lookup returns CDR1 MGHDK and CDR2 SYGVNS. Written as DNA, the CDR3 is TGTGCCAGCAGTGAATTTAGCGGCCTTTCCCACAATGAGCAGTTCTTC. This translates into CASSEFSGLSHNEQFF.

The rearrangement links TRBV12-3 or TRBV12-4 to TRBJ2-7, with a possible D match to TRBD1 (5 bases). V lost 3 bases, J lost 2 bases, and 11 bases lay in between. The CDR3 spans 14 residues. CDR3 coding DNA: TGTGCCAGCAGTTTTAGGCAGGGTCCCTACGAGCAGTACTTC. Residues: CASSFRQGPYEQYF.

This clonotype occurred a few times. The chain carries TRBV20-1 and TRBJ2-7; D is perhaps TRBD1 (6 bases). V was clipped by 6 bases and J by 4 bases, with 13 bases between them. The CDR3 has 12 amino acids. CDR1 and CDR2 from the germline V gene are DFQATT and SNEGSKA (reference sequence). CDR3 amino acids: CSAHGQPYEQYF. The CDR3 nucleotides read TGCAGTGCCCATGGACAGCCTTACGAGCAGTACTTC.

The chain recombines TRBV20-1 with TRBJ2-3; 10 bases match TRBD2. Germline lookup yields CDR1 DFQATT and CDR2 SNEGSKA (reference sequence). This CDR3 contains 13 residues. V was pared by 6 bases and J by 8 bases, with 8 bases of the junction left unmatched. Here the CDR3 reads CSAWGLAGVTQYF. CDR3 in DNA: TGCAGTGCCTGGGGGCTAGCGGGAGTTACGCAGTATTTT.

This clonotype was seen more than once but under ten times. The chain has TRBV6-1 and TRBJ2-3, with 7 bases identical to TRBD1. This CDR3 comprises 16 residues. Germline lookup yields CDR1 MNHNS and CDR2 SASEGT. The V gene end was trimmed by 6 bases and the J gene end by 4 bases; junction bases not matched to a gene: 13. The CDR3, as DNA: TGTGCCAGCAGCCCCGCGTTTCGAGGGGGCCCAGATACGCAGTATTTT. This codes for CASSPAFRGGPDTQYF.

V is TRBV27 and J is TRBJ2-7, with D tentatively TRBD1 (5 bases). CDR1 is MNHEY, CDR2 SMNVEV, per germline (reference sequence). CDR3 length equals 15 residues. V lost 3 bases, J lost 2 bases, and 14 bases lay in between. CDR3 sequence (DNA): TGTGCCAGCAGTTTGGGGTGGGGCCTTACCTACGAGCAGTACTTC. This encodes CASSLGWGLTYEQYF.

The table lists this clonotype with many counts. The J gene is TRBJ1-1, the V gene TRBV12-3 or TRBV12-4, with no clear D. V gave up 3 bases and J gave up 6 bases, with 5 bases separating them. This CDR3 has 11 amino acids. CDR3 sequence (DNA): TGTGCCAGCAGTTTGGGATCTGAAGCTTTCTTT. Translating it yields CASSLGSEAFF.